This T cell receptor (beta chain) was sequenced during a study of shared clonotypes between healthy human individuals. Study-wide findings and caveats: Larger richness was generally estimated for naive than memory subsets.

Assay: immunoSEQ multiplex PCR; the TCRdb copy retains only in-frame clones and omits some. The sample includes roughly 1,500,000 clones, 98% to 99% of them seen just once. Germline loops: CDR1 SNHLY, CDR2 FYNNEI. V lost 6 bases to trimming and J lost 4 bases, with 14 bases between them. The CDR3 loop spans 14 amino acids. In this sample, this clone turned up once. Antigen unknown. This TCR was recovered from a man aged 25-40 years in good health. V is TRBV2 and J is TRBJ2-3; a possible D gene is TRBD2 (5 bases). The sequenced sample was naive CD4+ T cells sorted from blood. Indicated subset: CD45RA+ positively selected. The CDR3 here is CASRLEPIPDTQYF. The CDR3 coding sequence is TGTGCCAGCAGACTAGAACCCATCCCAGATACGCAGTATTTT.